This passage covers 24 T cell receptor beta chains from one sample sequenced in a study of blood T cell repertoires in COVID-19. This table comes from immunoSEQ multiplex PCR, and its TCRdb copy is limited to in-frame clones, with some not included. The sample holds over 250,000 clones; around 92% are singletons and the top ten take roughly 1.8%. The sample taken for sequencing was PBMCs or T cells enriched from blood (not recorded which). Receptors were obtained from a woman in her sixties who had recovered from COVID-19.

The chain joins TRBV4-2 to TRBJ2-5, with TRBD2 matching over 14 bases. CDR1 and CDR2 from the germline V gene are LGHNA and YNFKEQ. The CDR3 spans 18 residues. With 1 base clipped from V and 4 bases from J, the junction kept 8 bases outside the gene matches. The CDR3 loop is CASSQGGLAGGLLETQYF. As DNA, the CDR3 is TGTGCCAGCAGCCAAGGAGGACTAGCGGGGGGCCTCCTAGAGACCCAGTACTTC.

This chain connects TRBV7-9 to TRBJ2-3; D may be TRBD2 (5 bases). The CDR3 runs to 14 residues. With 2 bases removed from V and 2 bases from J, the gap between germline ends came to 8 bases. CDR1 and CDR2 (germline): SEHNR, FQNEAQ (reference sequence). CDR3 sequence: CASSLNGNTDTQYF. DNA of the CDR3: TGTGCCAGCAGCTTAAACGGGAACACAGATACGCAGTATTTT.

This clone has just one count. V is TRBV12-3 or TRBV12-4 and J is TRBJ2-1; the match to TRBD1 covers 8 bases. With 9 bases clipped from V and 8 bases from J, the junction kept 6 bases outside the gene matches. The CDR3 is made up of 12 amino acids. The chain's CDR3 is CASDRGGHEQFF. The CDR3 bases are TGTGCCAGTGACAGGGGTGGGCATGAGCAGTTCTTC.

The chain employs TRBV11-2 and TRBJ2-7, with TRBD1 as a possible D gene (6 bases). V lost 6 bases to trimming and J lost 3 bases, with 15 bases between them. CDR1 and CDR2 (germline): SGHAT, FQNNGV. The CDR3 consists of 14 residues. CDR3 bases: TGTGCCAGCAGTTTGTCCCAGACAGGCTACGAGCAGTACTTC. Amino acid sequence: CASSLSQTGYEQYF.

The rearrangement links TRBV9 to TRBJ2-5; 9 bases line up with TRBD2. The junction had 13 bases not matched to a gene; V was cut back by 4 bases and J by 0 bases. The CDR3 consists of 18 residues. The germline V gene encodes CDR1 SGDLS and CDR2 YYNGEE. In nucleotides, the CDR3 is TGTGCCAGCAGCCGAAGGCAGAGCGGGGGGACGTACCAAGAGACCCAGTACTTC. Its protein product is CASSRRQSGGTYQETQYF.

V gene TRBV15 combines with J gene TRBJ2-2; 9 nucleotides line up with TRBD2. The ends lost 3 bases at V and 6 bases at J; junction bases unmatched: 5. The V gene's germline CDR1 is LNHNV and CDR2 YYDKDF (reference sequence). The length of the CDR3 is 15 residues. In DNA, the CDR3 is TGTGCCACCAGCAGTCTCCTAGCGGGGCCCGGGGAGCTGTTTTTT. Translated: CATSSLLAGPGELFF.

The genes are TRBV21-1 and TRBJ2-1; TRBD1 reflects the table's D call only, with no check against the DNA. TRBV21-1 has pseudogene status. The length of the CDR3 is 20 residues. Here the CDR3 reads CASSSRDSRYEALKYNEQFF. The CDR3 DNA reads as TGTGCCAGCAGCAGCCGGGACAGTCGTTATGAAGCCTTAAAATACAATGAGCAGTTCTTC.

The sample holds a few counts of this clone. V is TRBV2 and J is TRBJ1-2; 7 bases are shared with TRBD1. The junction had 4 bases not matched to a gene; V was cut back by 4 bases and J by 8 bases. This CDR3 is 12 amino acids long. Germline lookup yields CDR1 SNHLY and CDR2 FYNNEI. CDR3 sequence (DNA): TGTGCCAGCAGTGGAGACAGGGCGGGCTACACCTTC. Protein sequence: CASSGDRAGYTF.

The chain uses TRBV6-5 and TRBJ2-5; D perhaps matches TRBD2 (6 bases). Germline V gives CDR1 MNHEY, CDR2 SVGAGI. Trimming removed 2 bases at V and 2 bases at J, with 12 bases between. This CDR3 is 15 amino acids long. The CDR3 DNA sequence: TGTGCCAGCAGTTACGCGGGAAGACCGCAAGAGACCCAGTACTTC. This translates into CASSYAGRPQETQYF.

V gene TRBV10-3 combines with J gene TRBJ2-3, with 10 bases identical to TRBD2. V dropped 6 bases and J dropped 2; count of bases not matched to a gene: 11. The V gene's germline CDR1 is ENHRY and CDR2 SYGVKD. The CDR3 consists of 17 residues. Here the CDR3 DNA reads TGTGCCATCAGCGAAAAAGTACTAGCGGGATTCACAGATACGCAGTATTTT. Amino acid sequence: CAISEKVLAGFTDTQYF.

V usage is TRBV13 and J usage is TRBJ1-4; 9 bases are shared with TRBD1. CDR1 and CDR2 from the germline V gene are PRHDT and FYEKMQ (reference sequence). The CDR3 length is 15 residues. V dropped 5 bases and J dropped 5; count of bases not matched to a gene: 6. The CDR3 DNA reads TGTGCCAGCAGCCCCTCCACAGGGGGCAATGAAAAACTGTTTTTT. It yields the protein CASSPSTGGNEKLFF.

In DNA, the CDR3 is TGTGCCAGCAGTTACCCTACGCCGCCAGGGAGGATCACTGAAGCTTTCTTT. Protein product: CASSYPTPPGRITEAFF. This chain uses TRBV6-2 or TRBV6-3 with TRBJ1-1; TRBD1 is a possible D gene (5 bases). The CDR3 runs to 17 residues. Between the trimmed V and J ends, which lost 2 bases and 4 bases, there was a span of 20 bases. CDR1 and CDR2 from the germline V gene are MNHEY and SVGEGT.

This chain uses TRBV10-3 with TRBJ1-1, with 7 bases lining up with TRBD1. With 11 bases clipped from V and 0 bases from J, the junction kept 6 bases outside the gene matches. Looked up from germline, CDR1 is ENHRY and CDR2 is SYGVKD. CDR3 length equals 13 residues. The CDR3 region has the DNA TGTGCCTCCTCCGGGACAGTGAACACTGAAGCTTTCTTT. Translation gives CASSGTVNTEAFF.

The rearrangement links TRBV2 to TRBJ1-5; the match to TRBD1 covers 10 bases. The CDR3 is made up of 14 amino acids. J lost 4 bases, V lost 4 bases, and 1 base had no gene match. Germline assignment: CDR1 SNHLY and CDR2 FYNNEI. CDR3: CASSGTGGNQPQHF. CDR3 nucleotide sequence: TGTGCCAGCAGTGGGACAGGGGGTAATCAGCCCCAGCATTTT.

The chain couples TRBV7-9 to TRBJ2-6; D uncertain. Looked up from germline, CDR1 is SEHNR and CDR2 is FQNEAQ (reference sequence). Between the trimmed V and J ends, which lost 3 bases and 0 bases, there was a span of 6 bases. This CDR3 is 15 amino acids long. The CDR3 sequence is CASSFPGSGANVLTF. The DNA of the CDR3 is TGTGCCAGCAGCTTCCCGGGCTCTGGGGCCAACGTCCTGACTTTC.

The V and J genes are TRBV30 and TRBJ1-1, with TRBD1 as a possible D gene (5 bases). The CDR3 covers 14 residues. With 3 bases removed from V and 1 base from J, the gap between germline ends came to 12 bases. Germline loops: CDR1 GTSNPN, CDR2 SVGIG (reference sequence). The CDR3 coding sequence is TGTGCCTGGAGGGACGGACAACGGAACACTGAAGCTTTCTTT. Protein: CAWRDGQRNTEAFF.

V is TRBV4-1 and J is TRBJ2-2; 11 nucleotides agree with TRBD1. The germline gives CDR1 MGHRA, CDR2 YSYEKL. Trimming at V came to 4 bases and at J to 3 bases, leaving 4 bases not matched to a gene. The CDR3 is 16 amino acids. CDR3: CASSLGQGAYTGELFF. In DNA form, the CDR3 reads TGCGCCAGCAGCCTAGGACAGGGGGCTTACACCGGGGAGCTGTTTTTT.

This chain joins TRBV5-1 and TRBJ1-6, with no clear D. The V gene lost 0 bases and the J gene lost 7 bases, with 8 bases spanning the gap. CDR1 and CDR2 (germline): SGHRS, YFSETQ. CDR3 length: 14 amino acids. The CDR3: CASSLVPGNSPLHF. Written as DNA, the CDR3 is TGCGCCAGCAGCTTGGTCCCGGGAAATTCACCCCTCCACTTT. The complete variable domain, with remaining parts taken from reference TRBV5-1 and TRBJ1-6, reads KAGVTQTPRYLIKTRGQQVTLSCSPISGHRSVSWYQQTPGQGLQFLFEYFSETQRNKGNFPGRFSGRQFSNSRSEMNVSTLELGDSALYLCASSLVPGNSPLHFGNGTRLTVT.

This chain links TRBV28 with TRBJ2-7; 7 nucleotides match TRBD2. The CDR3 loop spans 14 amino acids. The germline CDR1 and CDR2 sequences are MDHEN and SYDVKM. Germline trimming cut 1 base from V and 0 bases from J; bases unmatched to any gene: 0. CDR3 DNA: TGTGCCAGCAGTTTATCGGGGGGCTCCTACGAGCAGTACTTC. Its protein product is CASSLSGGSYEQYF.

The chain has TRBV19 and TRBJ2-1, with TRBD2 matching 10 bases. CDR1 and CDR2 from the germline V gene are LNHDA and SQIVND (reference sequence). Trimming cost V 6 bases and J 8 bases; bases outside gene matches: 13. This CDR3 is 16 amino acids long. As DNA, the CDR3 is TGTGCCAGTAGCCCCAGGGGGAGCGGGGGGGCGTATGAGCAGTTCTTC. Amino acid sequence: CASSPRGSGGAYEQFF.

The chain carries TRBV13 and TRBJ2-5; D remains unclear. The V gene lost 6 bases and the J gene lost 1 base, with 3 bases spanning the gap. The CDR3 loop spans 11 amino acids. Germline values: CDR1 PRHDT, CDR2 FYEKMQ (reference sequence). The CDR3 bases are TGTGCCAGCAGTCTCCAAGAGACCCAGTACTTC. Protein: CASSLQETQYF.

The chain employs TRBV6-1 and TRBJ2-1, with D perhaps matching TRBD1 (6 bases). Germline loops: CDR1 MNHNS, CDR2 SASEGT. V lost 4 bases to trimming and J lost 4 bases, with 17 bases between them. The CDR3 runs 16 residues. DNA for the CDR3: TGTGCCAGCAGTGGTCAACAGGGTAAGAGGTACAATGAGCAGTTCTTC. Translated: CASSGQQGKRYNEQFF.

This clone was observed once. The chain joins TRBV27 to TRBJ1-5; 10 bases map to TRBD1. Germline V gene data show CDR1 as MNHEY and CDR2 as SMNVEV (reference sequence). The V and J ends lost 8 bases and 7 bases, in that order; junction bases with no gene match: 5. This CDR3 is 13 amino acids long. Here the CDR3 reads CASGQGGKQPQHF. CDR3 DNA sequence: TGTGCCAGCGGACAGGGGGGTAAACAGCCCCAGCATTTT.

The V and J genes are TRBV2 and TRBJ1-2; 11 bases agree with TRBD1. The CDR3 covers 16 residues. Trimming took 8 bases from V and 2 from J; bases not matched to a gene: 10. Germline CDR1 is SNHLY and CDR2 is FYNNEI. The CDR3 protein is CASPGTGGQGNYGYTF. The CDR3 DNA reads TGTGCCAGCCCCGGGACAGGGGGTCAGGGAAACTATGGCTACACCTTC. Looking up the rest from reference TRBV2 and TRBJ1-2 gives the full variable domain: EPEVTQTPSHQVTQMGQEVILRCVPISNHLYFYWYRQILGQKVEFLVSFYNNEISEKSEIFDDQFSVERPDGSNFTLKIRSTKLEDSAMYFCASPGTGGQGNYGYTFGSGTRLTVV.